Sequencing of this TCR beta chain was carried out in a study of shared clonotypes between healthy human individuals. The CDR3 extends over 14 amino acids. The V end was cut by 7 bases, the J end by 4 bases, with 16 bases between. Germline CDR1 reads SGHTA; CDR2 reads FQGTGA. Generated by immunoSEQ multiplex PCR, the TCRdb table keeps only in-frame clones and is missing some. Of 2 million to 3 million clones in the sample, over 85% were seen once. The sequence came from a man aged 18 to 30 in good health. Some clones in this sample may be carry-over from other donors' samples. This chain links TRBV7-3 with TRBJ1-2; D gene unclear. Sequenced input: naive CD4+ T cells from PBMCs. Subset noted: CD45RA+ positively selected. The CDR3 region is CASIPLWRTYGYTF. Here the CDR3 DNA reads TGTGCCAGCATCCCCTTGTGGCGGACCTATGGCTACACCTTC.